Presented here are 29 T cell receptor beta chains from one specimen sequenced in a study of shared clonotypes between healthy human individuals. Assay: immunoSEQ multiplex PCR; the TCRdb copy retains only in-frame clones and omits some. The table lists more than 1.2 million clones, approximately 98.5% of them singletons. Sequenced material: naive CD4+ T cells sorted from blood. Subset here: CD45RA+ positively selected. The receptors stem from a young man in good health.

V is TRBV28 and J is TRBJ2-3; 7 nucleotides align to TRBD2. CDR3 size: 15 residues. V trimming: 6 bases; J trimming: 1 base; junction bases outside the gene matches: 7. Germline-derived CDR1 and CDR2 are MDHEN and SYDVKM. The CDR3 loop reads CASRSGGSGTDTQYF. DNA of the CDR3: TGTGCCAGCAGGTCGGGCGGGAGCGGCACAGATACGCAGTATTTT.

DNA of the CDR3: TGTGCCAGCAGCGTAGCCCCGGACAGGGGGCTCGAGCAGTACTTC. It is translated as CASSVAPDRGLEQYF. This chain joins TRBV9 and TRBJ2-7; TRBD1 aligns across 11 bases. From germline, CDR1 is SGDLS and CDR2 YYNGEE. The V segment lost 0 bases and the J segment 6 bases; nucleotides outside the gene matches: 5. The CDR3 consists of 15 residues. Supplemented by reference TRBV9 and TRBJ2-7, the full variable domain reads DSGVTQTPKHLITATGQRVTLRCSPRSGDLSVYWYQQSLDQGLQFLIQYYNGEERAKGNILERFSAQQFPDLHSELNLSSLELGDSALYFCASSVAPDRGLEQYFGPGTRLTVT.

Worth noting for this clone: In the same sample, other DNA sequences code for this CDR3. This CDR3 reads CASSPTADTQYF. As DNA, the CDR3 is TGTGCCAGCTCACCAACGGCAGATACGCAGTATTTT. This chain connects TRBV18 to TRBJ2-3; D unclear. The V end was cut by 2 bases, the J end by 4 bases, with 4 bases between. The CDR3 loop spans 12 amino acids. CDR1 is KGHSH and CDR2 is LQKENI in the germline V gene.

The chain carries TRBV6-6 and TRBJ1-5; TRBD1 matches at 9 bases. V gave up 2 bases and J gave up 5 bases; unmatched junction bases: 7. In germline, CDR1 is MNHNY, CDR2 SVGAGI (reference sequence). The CDR3 contains 16 residues. The CDR3 DNA follows: TGTGCCAGCAGTTACCCCGCCGGACAGGGGTATCAGCCCCAGCATTTT. Encoded protein: CASSYPAGQGYQPQHF.

The V and J genes are TRBV13 and TRBJ2-7, with D perhaps TRBD1 (5 bases). Trimming left V 5 bases short and J 0 bases short, with 14 bases between. This CDR3 comprises 15 residues. The germline V gene has CDR1 PRHDT and CDR2 FYEKMQ (reference sequence). The DNA of the CDR3 is TGTGCCAGCAGCGGCAAGGGCAGGGCCTCCTACGAGCAGTACTTC. Protein product: CASSGKGRASYEQYF.

This chain connects TRBV10-3 to TRBJ1-1; D call uncertain. This CDR3 region has 12 residues. Trimming took 10 bases from V and 4 from J, leaving 13 bases between them. Germline values: CDR1 ENHRY, CDR2 SYGVKD. CDR3 nucleotide sequence: TGTGCCACGAGGCGGGAAGTCACTGAAGCTTTCTTT. Translating it yields CATRREVTEAFF.

The V and J genes are TRBV6-5 and TRBJ2-7; D gene unclear. Germline CDR1 and CDR2: MNHEY and SVGAGI. The CDR3 sequence is 13 residues long. V gave up 3 bases and J gave up 1 base, with 7 bases separating them. Here the CDR3 DNA reads TGTGCCAGCAGTTATGCCAAGTCCTACGAGCAGTACTTC. Encoded protein: CASSYAKSYEQYF.

Comments on this clone: This specimen includes other DNA sequences encoding the same CDR3. This chain links TRBV9 with TRBJ2-3, with TRBD2 as a possible D gene (5 bases). CDR1 and CDR2 (germline): SGDLS, YYNGEE. The CDR3 covers 14 residues. V gave up 0 bases and J gave up 3 bases, with 8 bases separating them. The CDR3 sequence: CASSVGLATDTQYF. The DNA for the CDR3 is TGTGCCAGCAGCGTAGGATTAGCGACAGATACGCAGTATTTT. The variable domain in full, with the rest retrieved from reference TRBV9 and TRBJ2-3, is DSGVTQTPKHLITATGQRVTLRCSPRSGDLSVYWYQQSLDQGLQFLIQYYNGEERAKGNILERFSAQQFPDLHSELNLSSLELGDSALYFCASSVGLATDTQYFGPGTRLTVL.

The chain recombines TRBV27 with TRBJ2-7; no clear D. Germline assignment: CDR1 MNHEY and CDR2 SMNVEV (reference sequence). The CDR3 has 14 amino acids. Trimming shortened V by 1 base and J by 6 bases, and 13 bases separated the two germline ends. CDR3 bases: TGTGCCAGCAGTTTATACTATGGAGTGATCGAGCAGTACTTC. It encodes CASSLYYGVIEQYF.

The V and J genes are TRBV27 and TRBJ2-1, with 7 bases aligning to TRBD1. The J segment lost 15 bases and the V segment lost 4 bases, leaving 12 bases of the junction unmatched. Germline-derived CDR1 and CDR2 are MNHEY and SMNVEV (reference sequence). There are 13 residues in the CDR3. The CDR3 DNA is TGTGCCAGCAGTTCGGGACAGTTTAATCGTCGGTTCTTC. Translating gives CASSSGQFNRRFF.

DNA of the CDR3: TGCGCCAGCAGCCGTAGTCTGGCGGAAACCTACGAGCAGTACTTC. This sequence encodes CASSRSLAETYEQYF. The rearrangement links TRBV4-3 to TRBJ2-7; D is undetermined. The CDR3 consists of 15 residues. Trimming cost V 4 bases and J 2 bases, with 15 bases left between them. Germline loops: CDR1 LGHNA, CDR2 YSLEER.

The count of this clone is one. The chain employs TRBV30 and TRBJ1-3; D gene ambiguous. V gave up 0 bases and J gave up 0 bases, with 6 bases separating them. The germline V gene encodes CDR1 GTSNPN and CDR2 SVGIG (reference sequence). The CDR3 consists of 14 residues. DNA of the CDR3: TGTGCCTGGAGTGTACACCTCTCTGGAAACACCATATATTTT. Translating gives CAWSVHLSGNTIYF.

V is TRBV10-1 and J is TRBJ2-2; D may be TRBD1 (5 bases). The germline V gene has CDR1 WNHNN and CDR2 SYGVQD (reference sequence). The CDR3 covers 15 residues. Deletions cut 3 bases from V and 1 base from J, with 9 bases between. The chain's CDR3 is CASSDRARNTGELFF. CDR3 DNA: TGCGCCAGCAGTGACAGGGCAAGGAACACCGGGGAGCTGTTTTTT.

This chain joins TRBV6-1 and TRBJ2-7; TRBD2 aligns across 8 bases. Per germline, CDR1 MNHNS and CDR2 SASEGT. The CDR3 covers 14 residues. Trimming at V came to 4 bases and at J to 3 bases, leaving 5 bases not matched to a gene. DNA of the CDR3: TGTGCCAGCAGTGGCCTAGGGACTAGCTACGAGCAGTACTTC. Protein: CASSGLGTSYEQYF.

Only one count was recorded for this clone. The CDR3 is CASSLRGLAGVLGDEQFF. DNA of the CDR3: TGTGCCAGCAGTTTACGCGGACTAGCGGGAGTACTGGGGGATGAGCAGTTCTTC. The V and J genes are TRBV27 and TRBJ2-1; 13 positions agree with TRBD2. The junction had 12 bases not matched to a gene; V was cut back by 2 bases and J by 8 bases. Per the germline V gene, CDR1 is MNHEY and CDR2 is SMNVEV (reference sequence). The CDR3 runs to 18 residues.

The genes are TRBV5-4 and TRBJ2-1; D uncertain. Per the germline V gene, CDR1 is SGHNT and CDR2 is YYREEE (reference sequence). The CDR3 sequence is 17 residues long. Between the trimmed V and J ends, which lost 4 bases and 1 base, there was a span of 18 bases. CDR3 protein: CASSPSLISNSYNEQFF. The DNA for the CDR3 is TGTGCCAGCAGCCCCTCTCTAATCTCGAATTCCTACAATGAGCAGTTCTTC.

V usage is TRBV11-3 and J usage is TRBJ2-7; D gene unclear. CDR3 length: 12 residues. Trimming left V 4 bases short and J 3 bases short, with 7 bases between. Germline CDR1 SGHNT, CDR2 YENEEA. CDR3 amino acids: CASSSNFYEQYF. CDR3 nucleotide sequence: TGTGCCAGCAGCTCTAACTTCTACGAGCAGTACTTC.

The gene calls are TRBV7-9 and TRBJ2-7; 10 positions match TRBD1. The CDR3 spans 15 residues. Germline lookup yields CDR1 SEHNR and CDR2 FQNEAQ (reference sequence). Unmatched junction bases numbered 7, after V lost 2 bases and J lost 6 bases. Here the CDR3 reads CASSLLTGGGLEQYF. As DNA, the CDR3 is TGTGCCAGCAGCTTATTGACAGGGGGCGGTCTCGAGCAGTACTTC.

This chain connects TRBV9 to TRBJ2-3; possible D gene TRBD2, 6 bases. The CDR3 extends over 14 amino acids. Germline values: CDR1 SGDLS, CDR2 YYNGEE. The V end was cut by 6 bases, the J end by 2 bases, with 13 bases between. The CDR3 sequence is CASTLGGYTDTQYF. DNA for the CDR3: TGTGCCAGCACCCTGGGAGGCTACACAGATACGCAGTATTTT.

In this sample, this clone turned up once. V gene TRBV14 combines with J gene TRBJ1-2; perhaps TRBD1 as D (5 bases). This CDR3 contains 14 residues. With 0 bases removed from V and 8 bases from J, the gap between germline ends came to 13 bases. Germline V lookup: CDR1 SGHDN, CDR2 FVKESK. The CDR3 DNA reads TGTGCCAGCAGCCAAGATTGGGGGGGTGGCGGCTACACCTTC. It yields the protein CASSQDWGGGGYTF.

V gene TRBV18 combines with J gene TRBJ2-1, with D possibly being TRBD1 or TRBD2 (5 bases each). The CDR3 contains 15 residues. With 2 bases removed from V and 6 bases from J, the gap between germline ends came to 14 bases. The germline V gene has CDR1 KGHSH and CDR2 LQKENI. The CDR3 coding sequence is TGTGCCAGCTCACCATCCGGGACCTGGTTCAATGAGCAGTTCTTC. This translates into CASSPSGTWFNEQFF.

V is TRBV5-4 and J is TRBJ2-3; possibly TRBD1 for D (6 bases). The V gene lost 1 base and the J gene lost 0 bases, with 15 bases spanning the gap. Germline V CDR1 and CDR2: SGHNT, YYREEE (reference sequence). The CDR3 has 17 amino acids. DNA for the CDR3: TGTGCCAGCAGCTTGTTGGGGGCCACCTTTAGCACAGATACGCAGTATTTT. Translated: CASSLLGATFSTDTQYF. Using reference TRBV5-4 and TRBJ2-3 for the parts outside the CDR3, the full variable domain is ETGVTQSPTHLIKTRGQQVTLRCSSQSGHNTVSWYQQALGQGPQFIFQYYREEENGRGNFPPRFSGLQFPNYSSELNVNALELDDSALYLCASSLLGATFSTDTQYFGPGTRLTVL.

The chain links TRBV28 to TRBJ1-5; D unclear. This CDR3 is built from 12 residues. Trimming shortened V by 5 bases and J by 7 bases, and 9 bases separated the two germline ends. CDR1 is MDHEN, CDR2 SYDVKM, per germline. The CDR3: CASSLYTQPQHF. The CDR3 DNA is TGTGCCAGCAGTCTCTATACCCAGCCCCAGCATTTT.

The rearrangement joins TRBV28 to TRBJ1-2, with unresolved D. Germline V gene sequence: CDR1 MDHEN, CDR2 SYDVKM. V lost 6 bases and J lost 2, with 13 bases in between. This CDR3 contains 14 residues. CDR3 DNA: TGTGCCAGCAGATCAACCGGGCTAAACTATGGCTACACCTTC. This encodes CASRSTGLNYGYTF.

This chain links TRBV2 with TRBJ1-1; 8 nucleotides align to TRBD1. Germline loops: CDR1 SNHLY, CDR2 FYNNEI. The CDR3 loop spans 13 amino acids. The V gene end was trimmed by 6 bases and the J gene end by 1 base; junction bases not matched to a gene: 1. The CDR3 sequence: CASRDRANTEAFF. The CDR3 coding sequence is TGTGCCAGCAGGGACAGGGCGAACACTGAAGCTTTCTTT.

The chain links TRBV2 to TRBJ2-7; 11 nucleotides align to TRBD1. There are 15 residues in the CDR3. Germline CDR1 and CDR2: SNHLY and FYNNEI. Trimming took 4 bases from V and 4 from J; bases not matched to a gene: 6. This CDR3 reads CASSVGQGGHYEQYF. CDR3 DNA: TGTGCCAGCAGTGTGGGACAGGGGGGCCATTACGAGCAGTACTTC. Looking up the rest from reference TRBV2 and TRBJ2-7 gives the full variable domain: EPEVTQTPSHQVTQMGQEVILRCVPISNHLYFYWYRQILGQKVEFLVSFYNNEISEKSEIFDDQFSVERPDGSNFTLKIRSTKLEDSAMYFCASSVGQGGHYEQYFGPGTRLTVT.

The rearrangement joins TRBV5-5 to TRBJ2-5; 12 bases map to TRBD1. Germline V CDR1 and CDR2: SGHKS, YYEKEE (reference sequence). This CDR3 contains 17 residues. The junction had 8 bases not matched to a gene; V was cut back by 0 bases and J by 5 bases. CDR3 protein: CASSLVYGTGGRETQYF. As DNA, the CDR3 is TGTGCCAGCAGCTTGGTTTATGGGACAGGGGGCCGGGAGACCCAGTACTTC.

The rearrangement joins TRBV29-1 to TRBJ2-5, with D perhaps matching TRBD1 (6 bases). The germline V gene encodes CDR1 SQVTM and CDR2 ANQGSEA. This CDR3 is built from 13 residues. V lost 1 base to trimming and J lost 5 bases, with 11 bases between them. The CDR3 region has the DNA TGCAGCGTTGAAGGGTCCCAGGGGGAGACCCAGTACTTC. This encodes CSVEGSQGETQYF.

This clone was seen only once. The rearrangement uses TRBV28 and TRBJ2-5; the D call may be TRBD1 or TRBD2 (5 bases each). The V end lost 7 bases, the J end lost 5 bases, and 20 bases lay between the germline ends. The CDR3 length is 15 residues. CDR1 MDHEN and CDR2 SYDVKM come from the germline V gene. The CDR3 nucleotides read TGTGCCAGCATCACAGGACCGCATGGCGGGGAGACCCAGTACTTC. Protein product: CASITGPHGGETQYF.